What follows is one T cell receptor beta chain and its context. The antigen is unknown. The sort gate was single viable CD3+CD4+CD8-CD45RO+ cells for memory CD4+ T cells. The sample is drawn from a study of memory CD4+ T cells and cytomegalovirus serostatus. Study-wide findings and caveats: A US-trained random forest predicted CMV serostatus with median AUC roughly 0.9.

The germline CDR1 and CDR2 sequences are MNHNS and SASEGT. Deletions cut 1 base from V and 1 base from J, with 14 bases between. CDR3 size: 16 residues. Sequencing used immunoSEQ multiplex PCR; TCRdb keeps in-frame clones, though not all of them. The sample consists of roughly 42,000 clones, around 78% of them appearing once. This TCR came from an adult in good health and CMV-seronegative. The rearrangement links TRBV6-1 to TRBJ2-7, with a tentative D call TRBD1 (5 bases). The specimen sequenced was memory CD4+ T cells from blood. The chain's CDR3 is CASSEVRQGRSYEQYF. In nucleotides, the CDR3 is TGTGCCAGCAGTGAAGTGCGTCAGGGTCGGTCCTACGAGCAGTACTTC.